Shown below are 21 T cell receptor beta chains from a single sample sequenced in a study of blood T cell repertoires in COVID-19. Profiling relied on immunoSEQ multiplex PCR, and the TCRdb table lists in-frame clones only, not all of them. This sample carries fewer than 300,000 clones, roughly 84% of them seen once, and the ten largest clones take roughly 3%. Sequenced material: peripheral blood. The receptors were gathered from a woman in her late teens or twenties with acute or convalescent COVID-19.

The V and J genes are TRBV27 and TRBJ2-7, with D possibly matching TRBD2 (5 bases). Germline V CDR1 and CDR2: MNHEY, SMNVEV (reference sequence). The V and J ends lost 6 bases and 3 bases respectively, with 21 bases between them. The CDR3 covers 16 residues. The CDR3 loop reads CASRIINEGLNYEQYF. DNA for the CDR3: TGTGCCAGCAGGATTATAAATGAGGGTTTAAACTACGAGCAGTACTTC.

This clone was seen just once. V usage is TRBV11-2 and J usage is TRBJ2-3, with D possibly being TRBD2 (6 bases). CDR1 and CDR2 from the germline V gene are SGHAT and FQNNGV. The V and J ends lost 4 bases and 6 bases respectively, with 8 bases between them. The CDR3 is 12 residues long. CDR3 DNA sequence: TGTGCCAGCAGCTCCCGGGGGGATACGCAGTATTTT. Translated: CASSSRGDTQYF. Full variable domain (remainder filled in from reference TRBV11-2 and TRBJ2-3): EAGVAQSPRYKIIEKRQSVAFWCNPISGHATLYWYQQILGQGPKLLIQFQNNGVVDDSQLPKDRFSAERLKGVDSTLKIQPAKLEDSAVYLCASSSRGDTQYFGPGTRLTVL.

Only a few counts were recorded for this clone. This rearrangement joins TRBV9 to TRBJ2-1, with D possibly being TRBD2 (6 bases). The germline V gene encodes CDR1 SGDLS and CDR2 YYNGEE. Trimming cost V 1 base and J 1 base, with 9 bases left between them. This CDR3 is 15 amino acids long. The CDR3 loop reads CASSVQGGSYNEQFF. CDR3 DNA: TGTGCCAGCAGCGTACAGGGAGGATCCTACAATGAGCAGTTCTTC.

The chain's CDR3 is CASSPGQAPYSNQPQHF. DNA of the CDR3: TGTGCCAGCAGCCCCGGACAGGCCCCCTATAGCAATCAGCCCCAGCATTTT. The chain recombines TRBV7-2 with TRBJ1-5; 7 bases match TRBD1. CDR1 is SGHTA and CDR2 is FQGNSA in the germline V gene. Trimming removed 5 bases from V and 0 bases from J; junction bases left unmatched: 10. The CDR3 is made up of 17 amino acids.

The rearrangement uses TRBV7-3 and TRBJ1-4; D gene uncertain. This CDR3 contains 13 residues. The germline gives CDR1 SGHTA, CDR2 FQGTGA. V gave up 5 bases and J gave up 8 bases, with 12 bases separating them. The CDR3 loop reads CASSRHSREKLFF. The CDR3 DNA reads TGTGCCAGCAGCCGGCACAGTCGGGAAAAACTGTTTTTT.

The chain carries TRBV7-2 and TRBJ2-7; TRBD1 matches at 7 bases. The CDR3 has 13 residues. Per germline, CDR1 SGHTA and CDR2 FQGNSA. V lost 2 bases, J lost 4 bases, and 2 bases stayed unmatched. The CDR3 sequence: CASSLQTGYEQYF. The CDR3 DNA is TGTGCCAGCAGCTTACAGACAGGGTACGAGCAGTACTTC.

This chain links TRBV27 with TRBJ1-5; maybe TRBD1 (5 bases). CDR1 is MNHEY and CDR2 is SMNVEV in the germline V gene (reference sequence). The CDR3 runs to 14 residues. The ends were cut back, 6 bases at V and 3 bases at J, with 12 bases in the middle. The CDR3 here is CASSDLGDNQPQHF. The CDR3 DNA sequence: TGTGCCAGCAGCGATTTAGGGGACAATCAGCCCCAGCATTTT.

This chain links TRBV11-2 with TRBJ1-1; 8 nucleotides agree with TRBD1. V lost 5 bases to trimming and J lost 3 bases; unmatched junction nucleotides: 11. CDR3 length: 16 residues. The germline V gene encodes CDR1 SGHAT and CDR2 FQNNGV. The CDR3 region is CASSPRTGRRDTEAFF. CDR3 sequence (DNA): TGTGCCAGCAGCCCACGGACAGGGAGACGGGACACTGAAGCTTTCTTT.

The chain couples TRBV7-9 to TRBJ1-3; D uncertain. Germline V gene lookup returns CDR1 SEHNR and CDR2 FQNEAQ (reference sequence). V was shortened by 8 bases and J by 4 bases, with 15 bases between the two germline ends. The length of the CDR3 is 14 residues. The CDR3: CASRSGAGGNTIYF. The CDR3 region has the DNA TGTGCCAGCCGCTCGGGAGCGGGAGGAAACACCATATATTTT.

This chain joins TRBV6-5 and TRBJ1-3, with 7 bases matching TRBD1. V shed 6 bases, J shed 0 bases, and the junction held 5 bases outside the gene matches. The CDR3 has 15 residues. Germline CDR1 MNHEY, CDR2 SVGAGI. For the CDR3, the DNA is TGTGCCAGCAGAACGACAGGGAACTCTGGAAACACCATATATTTT. This codes for CASRTTGNSGNTIYF.

The chain carries TRBV27 and TRBJ2-3; D unresolved. V lost 1 base and J lost 2, with 10 bases in between. The CDR3 totals 15 residues. The germline gives CDR1 MNHEY, CDR2 SMNVEV (reference sequence). DNA for the CDR3: TGTGCCAGCAGTTTATGGATGGGCGACACAGATACGCAGTATTTT. Its translation is CASSLWMGDTDTQYF.

Only one count was recorded for this clone. This chain connects TRBV12-3 or TRBV12-4 to TRBJ1-1; the D is unclear. V was pared by 3 bases and J by 5 bases, with 7 bases between. The CDR3 is made up of 12 amino acids. The CDR3 reads CASSFFSTEAFF. DNA of the CDR3: TGTGCCAGCAGTTTTTTCTCGACTGAAGCTTTCTTT.

J is TRBJ2-1 and V is TRBV2; the match to TRBD1 covers 12 bases. Germline CDR1 and CDR2: SNHLY and FYNNEI. The CDR3 covers 15 residues. With V trimmed by 6 bases and J by 8 bases, 8 bases remained unmatched. CDR3 in amino acids: CASSAGTGGWDEQFF. CDR3 sequence (DNA): TGTGCCAGCAGCGCCGGGACAGGGGGCTGGGATGAGCAGTTCTTC.

The chain couples TRBV7-8 to TRBJ2-7; 10 positions agree with TRBD2. The CDR3 sequence is 16 residues long. Germline lookup yields CDR1 SGHVS and CDR2 FQNEAQ. V shed 6 bases, J shed 6 bases, and the junction held 14 bases outside the gene matches. The CDR3 nucleotides read TGTGCCAGCAGTCCCACAATAGGACTAGCGGTGATCGAGCAGTACTTC. Its protein product is CASSPTIGLAVIEQYF.

This clone was recorded once. The rearrangement uses TRBV7-8 and TRBJ2-7, with 8 nucleotides matching TRBD2. The V gene's germline CDR1 is SGHVS and CDR2 FQNEAQ. J lost 1 base, V lost 1 base, and 3 bases had no gene match. The CDR3 sequence is 15 residues long. CDR3 sequence: CASSLGTSGSYEQYF. The DNA for the CDR3 is TGTGCCAGCAGCTTAGGTACTAGCGGATCCTACGAGCAGTACTTC.

This clone came up once. This chain joins TRBV29-1 and TRBJ2-7; a weak D match, TRBD1 (6 bases). CDR3 length equals 13 residues. V was pared by 7 bases and J by 3 bases, with 16 bases between. Germline values: CDR1 SQVTM, CDR2 ANQGSEA. In DNA form, the CDR3 reads TGCAGCGCCGGAGAGGCAGGGGACTACGAGCAGTACTTC. Encoded protein: CSAGEAGDYEQYF.

This clone came up once. The sample has other DNA sequences that encode this CDR3 too. The chain combines TRBV30 with TRBJ1-1; no firm D call. Germline CDR1 and CDR2: GTSNPN and SVGIG (reference sequence). V lost 4 bases, J lost 0 bases, and 3 bases lay in between. This CDR3 is built from 11 residues. DNA of the CDR3: TGTGCCTGGACAGTGAACACTGAAGCTTTCTTT. Residues: CAWTVNTEAFF.

The chain links TRBV28 to TRBJ1-4; possible D gene TRBD1, 6 bases. This CDR3 comprises 14 residues. V shed 5 bases and J shed 8 bases, with 15 bases lying between them. Germline lookup yields CDR1 MDHEN and CDR2 SYDVKM. The CDR3 region has the DNA TGTGCCAGCAGTCCTGGACAGCTGACGGAAAAACTGTTTTTT. Residues: CASSPGQLTEKLFF.

The V gene is TRBV29-1, the J gene TRBJ1-4; TRBD1 matches 11 bases. The CDR3 has 14 residues. The ends lost 5 bases at V and 5 bases at J; junction bases unmatched: 4. Per the germline V gene, CDR1 is SQVTM and CDR2 is ANQGSEA. The CDR3 region has the DNA TGCAGCGTTTTGGGACAGGGGGAGAATGAAAAACTGTTTTTT. Protein sequence: CSVLGQGENEKLFF.

The chain employs TRBV18 and TRBJ1-1; possible D gene TRBD1, 6 bases. V was clipped by 3 bases and J by 0 bases, with 20 bases between them. CDR3 length: 18 residues. CDR1 KGHSH and CDR2 LQKENI come from the germline V gene. CDR3 sequence reads: CASSPTQGAGAMNTEAFF. DNA for the CDR3: TGTGCCAGCTCACCGACCCAAGGCGCAGGGGCGATGAACACTGAAGCTTTCTTT.

This clone was counted a few times. J is TRBJ1-5 and V is TRBV7-8, with D tentatively TRBD1 (5 bases). In germline, CDR1 is SGHVS, CDR2 FQNEAQ. The CDR3 spans 15 residues. V was shortened by 2 bases and J by 4 bases, with 12 bases between the two germline ends. The CDR3 DNA reads TGTGCCAGCAGCTTATTAGGCAGGGTAAATCAGCCCCAGCATTTT. This encodes CASSLLGRVNQPQHF.